The 24 T cell receptor beta chains presented below share a single source sample, sequenced in a study of T cells expressing NK-cell markers. Reanalyzing the 5' RACE reads, TCRdb keeps one entry per CDR3 protein, without DNA. Its listing shows some 600,000 distinct CDR3 sequences. Sequenced sample: blood T cells: a sorted CD56 or NKG2C T cell subset, CD4+ or CD8+ T cells, or bulk PBMC T cells (not recorded which). The receptors originated from a young man in good health.

The chain joins TRBV12-3 or TRBV12-4 to TRBJ2-1; as DNA is missing, the TRBD2 call by TCRdb cannot be tested. This CDR3 is 15 amino acids long. This chain's CDR3 is CASSLWGRANDEQFF.

This rearrangement joins TRBV7-9 to TRBJ2-6; the TCRdb D gene call, TRBD1, has no DNA to confirm it. The germline CDR1 and CDR2 sequences are SEHNR and FQNEAQ (reference sequence). There are 16 residues in the CDR3. The chain's CDR3 is CASSLRGLTGANVLTF. Full variable domain (rest looked up from reference TRBV7-9 and TRBJ2-6): DTGVSQNPRHKITKRGQNVTFRCDPISEHNRLYWYRQTLGQGPEFLTYFQNEAQLEKSRLLSDRFSAERPKGSFSTLEIQRTEQGDSAMYLCASSLRGLTGANVLTFGAGSRLTVL.

The chain is built from TRBV10-3 and TRBJ1-1; the TCRdb D gene call, TRBD1, has no DNA to confirm it. This CDR3 is 15 amino acids long. Germline CDR1 reads ENHRY; CDR2 reads SYGVKD. This CDR3 reads CAISDRPMVYTEAFF.

The chain has TRBV6-1 and TRBJ1-3; the D call from TCRdb, TRBD1, cannot be confirmed without DNA. Germline CDR1 and CDR2: MNHNS and SASEGT. The CDR3 has 14 residues. CDR3 amino acids: CATRGLGSGNTIYF.

The V and J genes are TRBV7-6 and TRBJ1-5; TCRdb's assignment of TRBD1 cannot be checked, as there is no DNA. The CDR3 is 15 amino acids. CDR1 is SGHVS, CDR2 FNYEAQ, per germline. The CDR3 sequence is CASSLGAVGVQPQHF.

The chain combines TRBV6-1 with TRBJ1-6; TCRdb selects TRBD1, and the lack of DNA leaves this call unchecked. CDR1 is MNHNS and CDR2 is SASEGT in the germline V gene. The CDR3 has 14 residues. CDR3 sequence: CASITGTADSPLHF.

This chain connects TRBV7-9 to TRBJ2-1; absent DNA, TCRdb's TRBD2 call cannot be checked. The CDR3 is 15 residues long. The V gene's germline CDR1 is SEHNR and CDR2 FQNEAQ (reference sequence). CDR3 sequence: CASSSGAWMANEQFF.

The V call is TRBV12-3 or TRBV12-4, the J call TRBJ1-5; TCRdb outputs TRBD1, but without DNA this stays unchecked. The CDR3 is 15 residues long. CDR3 loop: CASSLGWDSNQPQHF.

The chain couples TRBV20-1 to TRBJ2-1. The germline V gene has CDR1 DFQATT and CDR2 SNEGSKA (reference sequence). The CDR3 spans 14 residues. CDR3 protein: CSARDAQSHNEQFF.

This rearrangement joins TRBV24-1 to TRBJ2-5; TCRdb names TRBD1, which stays unverified in the absence of DNA. The CDR3 totals 15 residues. Germline CDR1 is KGHDR and CDR2 is SFDVKD. The CDR3 protein is CATSDATGLEETQYF.

This chain joins TRBV7-8 and TRBJ2-5; TCRdb calls TRBD2, which cannot be checked without DNA. Germline V gene sequence: CDR1 SGHVS, CDR2 FQNEAQ. This CDR3 comprises 16 residues. CDR3 protein: CASSLLDGTIKETQYF.

The V call is TRBV29-1, the J call TRBJ2-3; TCRdb indicates TRBD1, and absent DNA this call remains unverified. The CDR3 consists of 12 residues. Germline lookup yields CDR1 SQVTM and CDR2 ANQGSEA. The CDR3 loop reads CSAGGPTDTQYF.

This rearrangement joins TRBV20-1 to TRBJ2-1; TCRdb's D gene call, TRBD2, goes unchecked for lack of DNA. Germline V gives CDR1 DFQATT, CDR2 SNEGSKA (reference sequence). The CDR3 spans 15 residues. CDR3 in amino acids: CSARPLANLDNEQFF.

This chain uses TRBV12-3 or TRBV12-4 with TRBJ2-1; TCRdb gives TRBD1 as the D gene, but with no DNA this cannot be confirmed. The CDR3 covers 16 residues. CDR3: CASSLGTGPSYNEQFF.

The V call is TRBV11-3, the J call TRBJ2-2; TCRdb indicates TRBD1, and absent DNA this call remains unverified. Germline V gene lookup returns CDR1 SGHNT and CDR2 YENEEA. This CDR3 spans 15 amino acids. This CDR3 is CASSPIYRETGELFF.

The chain joins TRBV3-1 to TRBJ2-1; the TCRdb call, TRBD2, lacks DNA for checking. The germline CDR1 and CDR2 sequences are LGHDT and YNNKEL (reference sequence). CDR3 length: 14 amino acids. Here the CDR3 reads CASSQGLATDEQFF.

The chain combines TRBV12-3 or TRBV12-4 with TRBJ2-7; TCRdb indicates TRBD1, and absent DNA this call remains unverified. This CDR3 has 16 residues. Here the CDR3 reads CASSFSGDKDSYEQYF.

This chain links TRBV10-3 with TRBJ2-1; TCRdb picks TRBD2, but there is no DNA to check that call. Germline assignment: CDR1 ENHRY and CDR2 SYGVKD. The CDR3 is 15 amino acids. CDR3 in amino acids: CAISGSGTSGVDPFF.

The chain links TRBV14 to TRBJ2-7; as DNA is missing, the TRBD1 call by TCRdb cannot be tested. The CDR3 sequence is 14 residues long. Germline V gene lookup returns CDR1 SGHDN and CDR2 FVKESK. Here the CDR3 reads CASSPGGRTYEQYF.

The chain couples TRBV5-6 to TRBJ1-4; TCRdb reports TRBD1, a call that lacks DNA to check it against. The CDR3 sequence is 15 residues long. Per germline, CDR1 SGHDT and CDR2 YYEEEE. The CDR3: CASSMTGRTNEKLFF.

The CDR3 reads CASSLSRPIGTSYNEQFF. The chain combines TRBV12-3 or TRBV12-4 with TRBJ2-1; TCRdb's D gene call, TRBD2, goes unchecked for lack of DNA. The CDR3 runs to 18 residues.

V gene TRBV19 combines with J gene TRBJ2-7; the TCRdb call, TRBD1, lacks DNA for checking. Germline lookup yields CDR1 LNHDA and CDR2 SQIVND (reference sequence). The CDR3 extends over 15 amino acids. The CDR3: CASSIIAGQGYEQYF.

The V call is TRBV5-1, the J call TRBJ2-4; as DNA is missing, the TRBD1 call by TCRdb cannot be tested. Per germline, CDR1 SGHRS and CDR2 YFSETQ. CDR3 length: 17 amino acids. CDR3: CASSPQGASLAKNIQYF.

The genes are TRBV27 and TRBJ2-2. The CDR3 runs 15 residues. The germline CDR1 and CDR2 sequences are MNHEY and SMNVEV (reference sequence). The CDR3 here is CASSGRPTNTGELFF.